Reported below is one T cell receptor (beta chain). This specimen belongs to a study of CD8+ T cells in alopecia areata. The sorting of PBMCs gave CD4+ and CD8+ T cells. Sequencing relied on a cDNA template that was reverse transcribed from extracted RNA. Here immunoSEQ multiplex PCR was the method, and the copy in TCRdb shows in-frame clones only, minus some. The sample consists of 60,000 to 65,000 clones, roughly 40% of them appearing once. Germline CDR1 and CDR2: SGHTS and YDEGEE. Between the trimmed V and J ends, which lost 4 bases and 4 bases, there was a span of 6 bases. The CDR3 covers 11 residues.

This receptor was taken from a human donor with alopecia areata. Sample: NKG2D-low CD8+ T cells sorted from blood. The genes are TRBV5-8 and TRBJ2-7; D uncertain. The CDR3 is CASSETYEQYF. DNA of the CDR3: TGTGCCAGCAGCGAAACTTACGAGCAGTACTTC.